One sample yielded the 17 T cell receptor beta chains listed below, sequenced in a study of T cell repertoires in cytomegalovirus infection (dated by TCRdb to about 2019). The treatment or condition label on this specimen signifies: in vitro stimulation with specific CMV peptide epitopes to enrich CMV-specific T cells. The antigens these receptors bind are not known. TCRdb shows the sequencer as Illumina HiSeq 1500. TCRdb applied fastp at Q25 and MiXCR to the public reads, then kept only in-frame beta chains. Each entry merges the rows of one CDR3 protein and shows their most common DNA and genes. For this sample the table gives around 25,000 distinct CDR3 sequences, of which approximately 22% were detected only once. Of the sample, approximately 90% is held by the ten largest clones. Sequenced here: CD8+ T cells from cultured PBMCs, sampled from culture after CMV antigen stimulation. The receptor source for this set is a human donor in good health (CMV status not recorded). Some clones in this sample may be carry-over from other donors' samples.

The chain carries TRBV15 and TRBJ1-4; D is unresolved. Trimming shortened V by 0 bases and J by 7 bases, and 12 bases separated the two germline ends. The CDR3 is 15 amino acids. CDR1 and CDR2 from the germline V gene are LNHNV and YYDKDF (reference sequence). CDR3 DNA sequence: TGTGCCACCAGCAGAGATAGAGAGGGTGGTGAAAAACTGTTTTTT. This translates into CATSRDREGGEKLFF.

This clonotype was seen a few times. The V call is TRBV4-2, the J call TRBJ2-2; 11 bases agree with TRBD2. The CDR3 extends over 19 amino acids. The germline CDR1 and CDR2 sequences are LGHNA and YNFKEQ. V gave up 0 bases and J gave up 1 base; unmatched junction bases: 7. As DNA, the CDR3 is TGTGCCAGCAGCCAAGAGGCCAATAGCGGGGGGGGGAACACCGGGGAGCTGTTTTTT. Amino acids: CASSQEANSGGGNTGELFF.

V usage is TRBV6-2 or TRBV6-3 and J usage is TRBJ2-7; D uncertain. CDR3 length: 14 residues. Germline CDR1 and CDR2: MNHEY and SVGEGT. Between the trimmed V and J ends, which lost 5 bases and 1 base, there was a span of 12 bases. CDR3 region: CASSPPPGSYEQYF. The CDR3 bases are TGTGCCAGCAGTCCCCCACCGGGTTCCTACGAGCAGTACTTC.

In its sample, this clonotype was seen a few times. The chain uses TRBV2 and TRBJ2-7; perhaps TRBD2 as D (6 bases). Germline CDR1 SNHLY, CDR2 FYNNEI. There are 15 residues in the CDR3. V was cut by 4 bases and J by 0 bases, with 13 bases left in between. In nucleotides, the CDR3 is TGTGCCAGCAGTGTACCGACTAGAAGCTCCTACGAGCAGTACTTC. Protein: CASSVPTRSSYEQYF.

This clonotype turned up a few times. The CDR3 nucleotides read TGCAGTGCTTGGACAGGGGGCAATCAGCCCCAGCATTTT. It specifies CSAWTGGNQPQHF. The chain joins TRBV20-1 to TRBJ1-5; 9 bases match TRBD1. Germline V gene lookup returns CDR1 DFQATT and CDR2 SNEGSKA (reference sequence). V was pared by 5 bases and J by 2 bases, with 1 base of the junction left unmatched. The CDR3 consists of 13 residues.

V and J are TRBV6-6 and TRBJ1-2, with 9 bases that match TRBD1. The CDR3 is made up of 12 amino acids. J gave up 4 bases and V 8 bases, and 2 bases lay outside the gene matches. CDR1 and CDR2 from the germline V gene are MNHNY and SVGAGI (reference sequence). Written as DNA, the CDR3 is TGTGCCAGCTCGACAGGGGGCTATGGCTACACCTTC. Residues: CASSTGGYGYTF.

This clonotype was picked up a small number of times. The CDR3 does not close with the conserved phenylalanine or tryptophan, likely indicating a read error. It is unclear where the CDR3 begins or ends on the DNA, so no DNA is shown, and the CDR3 is as TCRdb lists it. The V and J genes are TRBV28 and TRBJ2-3; the table's D gene call, TRBD2, was not cross checked with the DNA. Germline V gene data show CDR1 as MDHEN and CDR2 as SYDVKM. The CDR3 spans 14 residues, counting both ends. The CDR3 protein is CASSLEDLGPLGTD.

This clonotype was seen only a few times. The chain has TRBV7-2 and TRBJ2-5; 7 bases fit TRBD1. CDR1 and CDR2 (germline): SGHTA, FQGNSA. The CDR3 extends over 14 amino acids. V lost 5 bases to trimming and J lost 5 bases; unmatched junction nucleotides: 8. CDR3 sequence reads: CASSPTGSTETQYF. The CDR3 DNA follows: TGTGCCAGCAGCCCGACAGGGAGTACGGAGACCCAGTACTTC.

This clonotype was seen only a few times. The chain employs TRBV6-1 and TRBJ2-1; D is perhaps TRBD1 (5 bases). The V and J ends lost 2 bases and 7 bases respectively, with 6 bases between them. The CDR3 sequence is 12 residues long. Looked up from germline, CDR1 is MNHNS and CDR2 is SASEGT. CDR3: CASSEPGNEQFF. CDR3 nucleotide sequence: TGTGCCAGCAGTGAACCAGGGAATGAGCAGTTCTTC.

This clonotype has more than one count but fewer than ten. The chain combines TRBV5-4 with TRBJ1-2; D is unresolved. Germline CDR1 reads SGHNT; CDR2 reads YYREEE (reference sequence). The germline V and J ends were trimmed by 0 bases and 0 bases, with 12 bases remaining between them. CDR3 size: 16 residues. The CDR3: CASSLGPGYANYGYTF. The CDR3 DNA reads TGTGCCAGCAGCTTGGGGCCCGGGTACGCTAACTATGGCTACACCTTC. Variable domain in full (rest from reference TRBV5-4 and TRBJ1-2): ETGVTQSPTHLIKTRGQQVTLRCSSQSGHNTVSWYQQALGQGPQFIFQYYREEENGRGNFPPRFSGLQFPNYSSELNVNALELDDSALYLCASSLGPGYANYGYTFGSGTRLTVV.

This clonotype was counted only a few times. The J gene is TRBJ1-1, the V gene TRBV4-2, with no clear D. Germline CDR1 reads LGHNA; CDR2 reads YNFKEQ. The CDR3 sequence is 13 residues long. Trimming shortened V by 1 base and J by 7 bases, and 10 bases separated the two germline ends. The chain's CDR3 is CASSQGEQGEAFF. The DNA of the CDR3 is TGTGCCAGCAGCCAAGGCGAACAAGGTGAAGCTTTCTTT.

Comments on this clonotype: At one boundary the junction diverges from the germline segment, which might be a read error. J is TRBJ2-2 and V is TRBV7-6, with D possibly TRBD2 on 5 matching bases. Germline lookup yields CDR1 SGHVS and CDR2 FNYEAQ. The CDR3 is 16 residues long. The CDR3 loop is CASSLGAGENTGELIF. The CDR3 DNA follows: TGTGCTAGCAGCTTGGGCGCAGGAGAAAACACCGGGGAGCTGATTTTT.

This clonotype was counted between two and nine times. The V and J genes are TRBV25-1 and TRBJ1-1; D is possibly TRBD1 (6 bases). The CDR3 consists of 15 residues. Trimming shortened V by 3 bases and J by 5 bases, and 16 bases separated the two germline ends. Germline V lookup: CDR1 MGHDK, CDR2 SYGVNS. CDR3 amino acids: CASSDWSQGSTEAFF. The DNA of the CDR3 is TGTGCCAGCAGTGATTGGAGCCAGGGGTCTACTGAAGCTTTCTTT. Based on the CDR3 plus reference TRBV25-1 and TRBJ1-1, the full variable domain is EADIYQTPRYLVIGTGKKITLECSQTMGHDKMYWYQQDPGMELHLIHYSYGVNSTEKGDLSSESTVSRIRTEHFPLTLESARPSHTSQYLCASSDWSQGSTEAFFGQGTRLTVV.

The genes are TRBV4-1 and TRBJ1-1; TRBD1 agrees at 7 bases. J lost 0 bases, V lost 3 bases, and 10 bases had no gene match. In germline, CDR1 is MGHRA, CDR2 YSYEKL. The CDR3 loop spans 17 amino acids. The CDR3: CASSQEDRAGLNTEAFF. CDR3 sequence (DNA): TGCGCCAGCAGCCAGGAAGACAGGGCCGGGTTGAACACTGAAGCTTTCTTT.

V is TRBV6-1 and J is TRBJ2-7, with 13 bases identical to TRBD2. Unmatched junction bases numbered 7, after V lost 6 bases and J lost 5 bases. The germline gives CDR1 MNHNS, CDR2 SASEGT. CDR3 size: 15 residues. CDR3 DNA: TGTGCCAGCAGGAGCGCCGGACTAGCGGGGGACGAGCAGTACTTC. It yields the protein CASRSAGLAGDEQYF.

This clonotype was recorded a few times. The rearrangement links TRBV19 to TRBJ2-2, with D possibly TRBD2 on 5 matching bases. The CDR3 runs 16 residues. Germline V gives CDR1 LNHDA, CDR2 SQIVND (reference sequence). Trimming pared 1 base from V and 5 bases from J, leaving 14 bases between. CDR3 protein: CASSIVEGGRTGELFF. The DNA of the CDR3 is TGTGCCAGTAGTATAGTTGAGGGCGGCAGGACCGGGGAGCTGTTTTTT.

This clonotype was seen only a few times. V gene TRBV12-3 or TRBV12-4 combines with J gene TRBJ2-7; no clear D. This CDR3 comprises 16 residues. V shed 1 base and J shed 3 bases, with 16 bases lying between them. The CDR3 DNA follows: TGTGCCAGCAGTTTAGAGCTCTCAGGATTCTTCTACGAGCAGTACTTC. This sequence encodes CASSLELSGFFYEQYF.